A single sample is the source of the 2 T cell receptor beta chains below, sequenced in a study of cytomegalovirus exposure and HLA in healthy donors. PCR used 60 Vbeta primers and 13 Jbeta primers. This table comes from immunoSEQ multiplex PCR, and its TCRdb copy is limited to in-frame clones, with some not included. The sample has 70,000 to 90,000 clones; about four fifths are singletons. The specimen was PBMCs. The source is a male donor in good health and CMV-seropositive.

The chain joins TRBV19 to TRBJ2-2; possibly TRBD1 for D (6 bases). The V and J ends lost 3 bases and 0 bases respectively, with 8 bases between them. The CDR3 is made up of 15 amino acids. CDR1 and CDR2 (germline): LNHDA, SQIVND (reference sequence). This CDR3 reads CASSIQGTNTGELFF. Written as DNA, the CDR3 is TGTGCCAGTAGTATCCAGGGGACGAACACCGGGGAGCTGTTTTTT.

This clone was counted only a few times. The chain joins TRBV21-1 to TRBJ2-7; TRBD2 is the table's D call and was not checked against the DNA. TRBV21-1 is a listed pseudogene. The CDR3 consists of 12 residues. CDR3 protein: CASSKGIPPQYF. The CDR3 DNA reads as TGTGCCAGCAGCAAAGGTATTCCTCCTCAGTACTTC.